Presented here are 14 T cell receptor beta chains from one specimen sequenced in a study of T cell responses to AZD1222 COVID-19 vaccine. Assay used: immunoSEQ multiplex PCR; TCRdb lists only in-frame clones, some missing. The sample lists tens of thousands of clones, around 89% occurring once. The source material was peripheral blood, sampled on day 0 of AZD1222 vaccination. All receptors come from an adult in good health.

The genes are TRBV30 and TRBJ1-1; the match to TRBD1 covers 8 bases. V was pared by 4 bases and J by 4 bases, with 5 bases of the junction left unmatched. Germline CDR1 reads GTSNPN; CDR2 reads SVGIG (reference sequence). The CDR3 length is 13 residues. The CDR3 sequence is CAWTTTGGTEAFF. As DNA, the CDR3 is TGTGCCTGGACCACCACAGGGGGCACTGAAGCTTTCTTT.

This sequence joins TRBV29-1 and TRBJ1-1, with 7 bases aligning to TRBD1. Per the germline V gene, CDR1 is SQVTM and CDR2 is ANQGSEA. CDR3 length: 15 amino acids. V shed 4 bases and J 0 bases; nucleotides not matched to a gene: 8. In nucleotides, the CDR3 is TGCAGCGTTGCCCGACAGGGTGAGATGAACACTGAAGCTTTCTTT. The encoded protein is CSVARQGEMNTEAFF.

CDR3 residues: CASSLITGELFF. CDR3 in DNA: TGTGCCAGCAGCTTAATAACCGGGGAGCTGTTTTTT. The rearrangement joins TRBV7-3 to TRBJ2-2; D remains unclear. Germline values: CDR1 SGHTA, CDR2 FQGTGA. The CDR3 has 12 amino acids. Trimming took 1 base from V and 5 from J, leaving 2 bases between them.

The chain recombines TRBV19 with TRBJ1-2; D is undetermined. This CDR3 spans 12 amino acids. The germline CDR1 and CDR2 sequences are LNHDA and SQIVND (reference sequence). V shed 7 bases and J shed 8 bases, with 14 bases lying between them. The CDR3 coding sequence is TGTGCCAGTACGCCCAGGAGTTACGGCTACACCTTC. Protein: CASTPRSYGYTF.

The chain couples TRBV6-2 or TRBV6-3 to TRBJ2-1; 8 positions match TRBD2. This CDR3 is built from 17 residues. With 0 bases clipped from V and 4 bases from J, the junction kept 8 bases outside the gene matches. Germline assignment: CDR1 MNHEY and CDR2 SVGEGT. The CDR3 reads CASSYSSPRGVYNEQFF. The CDR3 DNA sequence: TGTGCCAGCAGTTACTCGAGTCCGCGGGGGGTTTACAATGAGCAGTTCTTC.

This clone was counted once. The genes are TRBV2 and TRBJ2-7; D is uncertain. Germline loops: CDR1 SNHLY, CDR2 FYNNEI. The CDR3 is made up of 12 amino acids. Trimming pared 6 bases from V and 2 bases from J, leaving 8 bases between. CDR3 coding DNA: TGTGCCAGCAGGCCCAGCCCCTACGAGCAGTACTTC. Translation gives CASRPSPYEQYF. The variable domain in full, completed from reference TRBV2 and TRBJ2-7, reads EPEVTQTPSHQVTQMGQEVILRCVPISNHLYFYWYRQILGQKVEFLVSFYNNEISEKSEIFDDQFSVERPDGSNFTLKIRSTKLEDSAMYFCASRPSPYEQYFGPGTRLTVT.

The CDR3 region is CASGDRGNTEAFF. CDR3 sequence (DNA): TGTGCCAGCGGGGACAGGGGCAACACTGAAGCTTTCTTT. The chain uses TRBV6-1 and TRBJ1-1; 10 positions match TRBD1. Per germline, CDR1 MNHNS and CDR2 SASEGT. J gave up 2 bases and V 8 bases, and 2 bases lay outside the gene matches. This CDR3 is 13 amino acids long.

V usage is TRBV9 and J usage is TRBJ1-2; TRBD1 matches 8 bases. Germline V gene lookup returns CDR1 SGDLS and CDR2 YYNGEE. The CDR3 covers 15 residues. V lost 3 bases to trimming and J lost 4 bases; unmatched junction nucleotides: 8. In DNA, the CDR3 is TGTGCCAGCAGCGAGACAGGGGCAGAAAGCTATGGCTACACCTTC. It specifies CASSETGAESYGYTF.

This clone was found once. V gene TRBV27 combines with J gene TRBJ2-7, with D uncertain. V lost 0 bases and J lost 5, with 17 bases in between. The CDR3 is made up of 16 amino acids. Germline V CDR1 and CDR2: MNHEY, SMNVEV (reference sequence). The CDR3 bases are TGTGCCAGCAGTTTATCTATCGGCAGAGGCTTCCACGAGCAGTACTTC. Encoded protein: CASSLSIGRGFHEQYF.

The chain uses TRBV24-1 and TRBJ2-7, with D possibly matching TRBD2 (6 bases). V gave up 3 bases and J gave up 6 bases, with 17 bases separating them. The length of the CDR3 is 15 residues. Germline V gives CDR1 KGHDR, CDR2 SFDVKD. In nucleotides, the CDR3 is TGTGCCACCAGTGATCCGAGGAGGGCGAGAGGCGAGCAGTACTTC. It translates to CATSDPRRARGEQYF.

This chain links TRBV6-5 with TRBJ2-7; D ambiguous. CDR3 length: 14 amino acids. V was trimmed by 5 bases and J by 4 bases, leaving 15 bases between them. The germline V gene encodes CDR1 MNHEY and CDR2 SVGAGI. The chain's CDR3 is CASSIYTGPYEQYF. Written as DNA, the CDR3 is TGTGCCAGCAGTATATACACGGGTCCTTACGAGCAGTACTTC.

The rearrangement links TRBV11-2 to TRBJ2-7; perhaps TRBD2 as D (6 bases). V lost 5 bases, J lost 2 bases, and 16 bases lay in between. Germline values: CDR1 SGHAT, CDR2 FQNNGV. The CDR3 has 15 amino acids. CDR3: CASSLRDWDAYEQYF. As DNA, the CDR3 is TGTGCCAGCAGCCTCCGGGACTGGGATGCCTACGAGCAGTACTTC.

This clone appeared once. DNA of the CDR3: TGTGCCAGTAGTATTGGGGGGACAGGGGGCCAAGAGACCCAGTACTTC. This gives the protein CASSIGGTGGQETQYF. This chain links TRBV19 with TRBJ2-5; 11 nucleotides line up with TRBD1. Per the germline V gene, CDR1 is LNHDA and CDR2 is SQIVND (reference sequence). V shed 3 bases, J shed 1 base, and the junction held 4 bases outside the gene matches. This CDR3 has 16 amino acids.

The CDR3 DNA sequence: TGTGCCAGCAGCGTCAGTACACCCTATAATTCACCCCTCCACTTT. It codes for CASSVSTPYNSPLHF. The rearrangement joins TRBV9 to TRBJ1-6; no clear D gene. The CDR3 contains 15 residues. Germline CDR1 SGDLS, CDR2 YYNGEE. Trimming shortened V by 2 bases and J by 2 bases, and 8 bases separated the two germline ends.